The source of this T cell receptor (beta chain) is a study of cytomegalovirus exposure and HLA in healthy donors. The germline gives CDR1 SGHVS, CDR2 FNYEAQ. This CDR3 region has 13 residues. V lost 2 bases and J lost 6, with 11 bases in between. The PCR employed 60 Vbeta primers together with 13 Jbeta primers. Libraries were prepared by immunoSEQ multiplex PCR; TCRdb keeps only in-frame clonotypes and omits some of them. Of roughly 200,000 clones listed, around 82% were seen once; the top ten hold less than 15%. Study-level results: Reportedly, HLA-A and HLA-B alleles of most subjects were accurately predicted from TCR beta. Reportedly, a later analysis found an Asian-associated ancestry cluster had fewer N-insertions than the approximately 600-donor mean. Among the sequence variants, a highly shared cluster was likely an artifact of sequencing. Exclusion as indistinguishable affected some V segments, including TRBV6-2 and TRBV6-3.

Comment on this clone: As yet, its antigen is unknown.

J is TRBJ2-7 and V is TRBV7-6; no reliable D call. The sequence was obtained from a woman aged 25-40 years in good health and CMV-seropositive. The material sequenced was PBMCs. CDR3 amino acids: CASSLTLPGEQYF. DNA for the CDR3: TGTGCCAGCAGCTTAACCTTGCCGGGCGAGCAGTACTTC.